A selection of T cell receptor beta chains follows, all from one sample in a study of Tregs in tolerant kidney transplant recipients. Clones were read by immunoSEQ multiplex PCR, and TCRdb kept only the in-frame ones, dropping some. The sample has under 80,000 clones, 70% to 90% seen once. The material sequenced was Tregs from blood, taken before the transplant. The receptors come from a human donor who received a combined kidney and bone marrow transplant. Both conserved end residues are part of each CDR3. Each record gives: D gene, V gene, clone size, J gene, CDR3 protein, CDR3 DNA. D genes are given only for firm matches. Not all rows give a size; the values are once, few, many and, for expanded clones, a class.

d_call: -; v_call: TRBV11-3; clone_size: -; j_call: TRBJ2-2; cdr3_aa: CASSLTVGTNTGELFF; cdr3_nt: TGTGCCAGCAGCTTAACTGTGGGGACGAACACCGGGGAGCTGTTTTTT
d_call: TRBD1; v_call: TRBV30; clone_size: few; j_call: TRBJ2-1; cdr3_aa: CAWSVTAGTVEQFF; cdr3_nt: TGTGCCTGGAGTGTAACGGCAGGGACAGTCGAGCAGTTCTTC
d_call: TRBD2; v_call: TRBV11-2; clone_size: -; j_call: TRBJ2-1; cdr3_aa: CASSPGLVEGEQFF; cdr3_nt: TGTGCCAGCAGCCCGGGACTAGTAGAGGGTGAGCAGTTCTTC
d_call: -; v_call: TRBV4-3; clone_size: -; j_call: TRBJ1-4; cdr3_aa: CASSLGVFEKLFF; cdr3_nt: TGCGCCAGCAGCCTCGGGGTTTTTGAAAAACTGTTTTTT
d_call: -; v_call: TRBV28; clone_size: -; j_call: TRBJ2-7; cdr3_aa: CASSLLLLGSEQYF; cdr3_nt: TGTGCCAGCAGTTTACTGCTCTTGGGCTCCGAGCAGTACTTC
d_call: -; v_call: TRBV10-3; clone_size: -; j_call: TRBJ1-1; cdr3_aa: CAICGTPNTEAFF; cdr3_nt: TGTGCCATCTGCGGGACACCGAACACTGAAGCTTTCTTT
d_call: -; v_call: TRBV23-1; clone_size: -; j_call: TRBJ2-7; cdr3_aa: CASSQSGRSSYEQYF; cdr3_nt: TGCGCCAGCAGTCAATCGGGACGTAGCTCCTACGAGCAGTACTTC
d_call: -; v_call: TRBV5-4; clone_size: -; j_call: TRBJ1-1; cdr3_aa: CASSLWPGDTEAFF; cdr3_nt: TGTGCCAGCAGCTTGTGGCCGGGGGACACTGAAGCTTTCTTT
d_call: -; v_call: TRBV6-1; clone_size: -; j_call: TRBJ1-2; cdr3_aa: CASSWVDGGYTF; cdr3_nt: TGTGCCAGCAGTTGGGTGGATGGCGGCTACACCTTC
d_call: -; v_call: TRBV7-2; clone_size: -; j_call: TRBJ1-2; cdr3_aa: CASSEAAWDVSVGYTF; cdr3_nt: TGTGCCAGCAGCGAGGCGGCTTGGGACGTTTCAGTAGGCTACACCTTC
d_call: TRBD1; v_call: TRBV5-4; clone_size: -; j_call: TRBJ2-3; cdr3_aa: CASTSGGWNTDTQYF; cdr3_nt: TGTGCCAGCACCTCAGGGGGCTGGAACACAGATACGCAGTATTTT
d_call: -; v_call: TRBV27; clone_size: -; j_call: TRBJ1-2; cdr3_aa: CASSLGGGVYGYTF; cdr3_nt: TGTGCCAGCAGTTTAGGAGGGGGGGTCTATGGCTACACCTTC